Reported below is one T cell receptor beta chain. What it binds is unknown. This sample is drawn from a study of T cell repertoires in cytomegalovirus infection. Study summary: CMV infection plus the matching HLA type was flagged by public TCR beta signatures. Whole-study results and caveats: Carriers of CMV plus the relevant HLA were identified by cumulative public TCR beta family frequency. In two of eight donors, the top clonotype was HLA-C-restricted CMV-specific.

The V gene end was trimmed by 8 bases and the J gene end by 2 bases; junction bases not matched to a gene: 7. The CDR3 contains 15 residues. Germline assignment: CDR1 SNHLY and CDR2 FYNNEI. A single record per CDR3 protein comes from TCRdb applying MiXCR to the reads. The sample gives more than 400,000 distinct CDR3 sequences, 26% of which show up once; 13% is in the top ten. The origin of this receptor is a human donor in good health (CMV status not recorded). Some clones in this sample may be carry-over from other donors' samples. The rearrangement uses TRBV2 and TRBJ2-3, with 10 bases aligning to TRBD2. Material: PBMCs. CDR3: CASLNGLAVTDTQYF. In DNA, the CDR3 is TGTGCCAGCCTCAATGGACTAGCGGTCACAGATACGCAGTATTTT.